This T cell receptor (beta chain) was captured in a study of cytomegalovirus exposure and HLA in healthy donors. Germline V lookup: CDR1 MNHEY, CDR2 SMNVEV (reference sequence). This CDR3 has 14 amino acids. V lost 2 bases and J 3 bases, leaving 5 bases between the germline ends. The PCR ran on 60 Vbeta and 13 Jbeta primers. The protocol was immunoSEQ multiplex PCR, while the TCRdb copy is restricted to in-frame clones and leaves out a portion. The table shows around 100,000 clones, with less than 75% occurring only once. The sample consisted of PBMCs. The origin of this receptor is a young man in good health and CMV-seronegative. This chain links TRBV27 with TRBJ2-6; D gene uncertain. In DNA form, the CDR3 reads TGTGCCAGCAGTTTAGCCGGTGGGGCCAACGTCCTGACTTTC. Protein sequence: CASSLAGGANVLTF.